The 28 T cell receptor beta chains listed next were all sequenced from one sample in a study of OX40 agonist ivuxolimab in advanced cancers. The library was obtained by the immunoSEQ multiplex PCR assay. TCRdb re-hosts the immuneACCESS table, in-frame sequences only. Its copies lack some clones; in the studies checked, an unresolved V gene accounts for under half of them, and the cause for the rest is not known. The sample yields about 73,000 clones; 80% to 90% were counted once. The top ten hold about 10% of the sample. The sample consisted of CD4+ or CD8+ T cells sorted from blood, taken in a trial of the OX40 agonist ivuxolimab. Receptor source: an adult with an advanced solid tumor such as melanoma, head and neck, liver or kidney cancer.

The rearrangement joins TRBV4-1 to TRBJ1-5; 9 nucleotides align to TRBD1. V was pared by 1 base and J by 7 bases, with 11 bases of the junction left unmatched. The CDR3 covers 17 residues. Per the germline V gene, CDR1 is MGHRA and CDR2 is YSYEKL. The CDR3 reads CASSQVPGQGEKQPQHF. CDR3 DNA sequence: TGCGCCAGCAGCCAAGTCCCGGGACAGGGAGAGAAACAGCCCCAGCATTTT.

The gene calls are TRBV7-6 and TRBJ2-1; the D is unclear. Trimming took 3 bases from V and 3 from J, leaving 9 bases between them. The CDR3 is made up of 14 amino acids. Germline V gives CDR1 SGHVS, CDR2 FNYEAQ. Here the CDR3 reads CASSLWAGYNEQFF. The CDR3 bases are TGTGCCAGCAGCTTGTGGGCAGGCTACAATGAGCAGTTCTTC.

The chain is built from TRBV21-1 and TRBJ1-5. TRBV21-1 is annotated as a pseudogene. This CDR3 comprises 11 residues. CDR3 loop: CASSKRQPQHF. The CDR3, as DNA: TGTGCCAGCAGCAAGCGTCAGCCCCAGCATTTT.

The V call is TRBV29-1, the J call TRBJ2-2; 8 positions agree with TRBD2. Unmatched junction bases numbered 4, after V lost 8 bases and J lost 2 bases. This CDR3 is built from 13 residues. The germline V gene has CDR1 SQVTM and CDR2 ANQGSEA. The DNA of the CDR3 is TGCAGCACTAGCGGCCTAAACACCGGGGAGCTGTTTTTT. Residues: CSTSGLNTGELFF.

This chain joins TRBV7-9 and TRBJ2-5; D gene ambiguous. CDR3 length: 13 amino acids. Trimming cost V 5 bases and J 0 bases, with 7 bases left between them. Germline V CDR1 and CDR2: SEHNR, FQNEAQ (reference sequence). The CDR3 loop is CASSPSDQETQYF. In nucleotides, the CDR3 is TGTGCCAGCAGCCCGTCGGACCAAGAGACCCAGTACTTC. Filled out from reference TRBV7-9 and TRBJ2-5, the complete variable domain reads DTGVSQNPRHKITKRGQNVTFRCDPISEHNRLYWYRQTLGQGPEFLTYFQNEAQLEKSRLLSDRFSAERPKGSFSTLEIQRTEQGDSAMYLCASSPSDQETQYFGPGTRLLVL.

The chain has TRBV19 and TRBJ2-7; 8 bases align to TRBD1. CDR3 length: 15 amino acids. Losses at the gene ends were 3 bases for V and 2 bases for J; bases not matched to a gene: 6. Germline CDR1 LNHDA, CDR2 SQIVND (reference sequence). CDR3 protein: CASSILTGATYEQYF. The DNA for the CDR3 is TGTGCCAGTAGTATCCTGACAGGGGCCACCTACGAGCAGTACTTC.

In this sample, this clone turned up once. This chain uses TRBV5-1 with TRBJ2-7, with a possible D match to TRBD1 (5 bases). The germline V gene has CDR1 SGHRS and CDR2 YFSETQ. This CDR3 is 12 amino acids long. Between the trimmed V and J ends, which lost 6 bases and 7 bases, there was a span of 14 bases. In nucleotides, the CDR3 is TGCGCCAGCACCAACGGTCAGGGAGAGCAGTACTTC. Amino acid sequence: CASTNGQGEQYF.

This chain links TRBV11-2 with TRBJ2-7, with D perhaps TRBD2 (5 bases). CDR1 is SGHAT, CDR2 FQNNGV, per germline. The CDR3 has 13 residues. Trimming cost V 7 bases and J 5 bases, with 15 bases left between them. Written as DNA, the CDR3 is TGTGCCAGCACCCCTTGGACTGGCAACGAGCAGTACTTC. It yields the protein CASTPWTGNEQYF.

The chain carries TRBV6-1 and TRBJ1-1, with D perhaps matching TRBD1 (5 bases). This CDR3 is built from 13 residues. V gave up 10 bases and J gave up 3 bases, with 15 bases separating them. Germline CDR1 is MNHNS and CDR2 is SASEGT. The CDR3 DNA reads TGTGCCACCCGCCGGGGAGGGGACACTGAAGCTTTCTTT. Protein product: CATRRGGDTEAFF.

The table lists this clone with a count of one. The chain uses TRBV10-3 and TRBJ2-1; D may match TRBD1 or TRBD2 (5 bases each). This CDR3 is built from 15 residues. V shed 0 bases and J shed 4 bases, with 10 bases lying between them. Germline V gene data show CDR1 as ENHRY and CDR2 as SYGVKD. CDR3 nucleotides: TGTGCCATCAGTGAGTCCCAGGGAGTATACAATGAGCAGTTCTTC. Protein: CAISESQGVYNEQFF.

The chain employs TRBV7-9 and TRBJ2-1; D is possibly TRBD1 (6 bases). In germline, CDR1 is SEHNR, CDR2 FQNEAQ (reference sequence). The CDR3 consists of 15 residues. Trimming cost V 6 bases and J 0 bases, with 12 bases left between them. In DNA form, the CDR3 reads TGTGCCAGCAGGGACAGCCTGAGCTCCTACAATGAGCAGTTCTTC. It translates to CASRDSLSSYNEQFF. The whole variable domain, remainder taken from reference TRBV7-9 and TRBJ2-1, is DTGVSQNPRHKITKRGQNVTFRCDPISEHNRLYWYRQTLGQGPEFLTYFQNEAQLEKSRLLSDRFSAERPKGSFSTLEIQRTEQGDSAMYLCASRDSLSSYNEQFFGPGTRLTVL.

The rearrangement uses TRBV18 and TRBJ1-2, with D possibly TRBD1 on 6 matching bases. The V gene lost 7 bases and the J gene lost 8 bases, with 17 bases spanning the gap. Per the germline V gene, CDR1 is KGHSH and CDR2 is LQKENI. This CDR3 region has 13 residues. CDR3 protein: CASLAGDFGGYTF. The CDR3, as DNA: TGTGCCAGCTTGGCAGGGGACTTCGGGGGCTACACCTTC.

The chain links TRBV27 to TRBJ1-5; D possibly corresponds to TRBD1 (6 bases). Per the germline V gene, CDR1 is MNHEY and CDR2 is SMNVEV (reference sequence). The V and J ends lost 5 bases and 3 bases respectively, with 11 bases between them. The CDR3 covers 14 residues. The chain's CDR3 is CASSIQGVNQPQHF. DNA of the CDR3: TGTGCCAGCAGTATACAGGGAGTCAATCAGCCCCAGCATTTT.

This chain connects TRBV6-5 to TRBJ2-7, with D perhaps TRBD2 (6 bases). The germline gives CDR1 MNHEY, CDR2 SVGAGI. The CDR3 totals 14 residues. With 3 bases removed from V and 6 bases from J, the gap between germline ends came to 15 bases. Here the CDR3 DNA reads TGTGCCAGCAGTTATGGCGGGACCATTGGCGAGCAGTACTTC. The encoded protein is CASSYGGTIGEQYF.

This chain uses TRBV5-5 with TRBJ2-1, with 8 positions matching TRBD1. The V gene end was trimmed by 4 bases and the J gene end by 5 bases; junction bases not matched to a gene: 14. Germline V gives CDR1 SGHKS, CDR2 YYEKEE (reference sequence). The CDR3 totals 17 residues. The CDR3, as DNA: TGTGCCAGCAGCCCTAGCCCGGACAGGGTTCTTAACAATGAGCAGTTCTTC. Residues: CASSPSPDRVLNNEQFF. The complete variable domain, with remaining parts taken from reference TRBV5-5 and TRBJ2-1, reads DAGVTQSPTHLIKTRGQQVTLRCSPISGHKSVSWYQQVLGQGPQFIFQYYEKEERGRGNFPDRFSARQFPNYSSELNVNALLLGDSALYLCASSPSPDRVLNNEQFFGPGTRLTVL.

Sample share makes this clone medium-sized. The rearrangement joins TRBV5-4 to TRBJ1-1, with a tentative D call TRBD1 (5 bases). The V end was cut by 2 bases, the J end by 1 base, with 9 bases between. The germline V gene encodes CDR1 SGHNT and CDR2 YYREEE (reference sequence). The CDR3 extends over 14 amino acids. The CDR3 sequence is CASSFGTANTEAFF. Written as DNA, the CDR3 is TGTGCCAGCAGCTTCGGGACCGCGAACACTGAAGCTTTCTTT.

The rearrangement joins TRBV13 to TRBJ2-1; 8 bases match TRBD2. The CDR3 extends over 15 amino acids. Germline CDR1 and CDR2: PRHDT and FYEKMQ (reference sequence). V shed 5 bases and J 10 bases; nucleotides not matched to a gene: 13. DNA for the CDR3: TGTGCCAGCAGCCTACGGGGACTAGGATCGCCAGAGCAGTTCTTC. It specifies CASSLRGLGSPEQFF. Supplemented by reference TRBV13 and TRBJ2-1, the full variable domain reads AAGVIQSPRHLIKEKRETATLKCYPIPRHDTVYWYQQGPGQDPQFLISFYEKMQSDKGSIPDRFSAQQFSDYHSELNMSSLELGDSALYFCASSLRGLGSPEQFFGPGTRLTVL.

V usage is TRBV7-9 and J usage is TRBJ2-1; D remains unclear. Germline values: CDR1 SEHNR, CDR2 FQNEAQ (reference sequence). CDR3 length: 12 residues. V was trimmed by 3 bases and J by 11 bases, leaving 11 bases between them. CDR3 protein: CASSFHADKQFF. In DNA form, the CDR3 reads TGTGCCAGCAGCTTTCATGCCGATAAGCAGTTCTTC.

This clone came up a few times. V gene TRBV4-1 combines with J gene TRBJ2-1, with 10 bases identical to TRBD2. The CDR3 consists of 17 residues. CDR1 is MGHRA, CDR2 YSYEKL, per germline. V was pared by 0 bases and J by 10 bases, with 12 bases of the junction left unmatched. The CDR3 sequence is CASSQDQTSGLRREQFF. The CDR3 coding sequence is TGCGCCAGCAGCCAAGATCAGACTAGCGGGCTCAGAAGGGAGCAGTTCTTC.

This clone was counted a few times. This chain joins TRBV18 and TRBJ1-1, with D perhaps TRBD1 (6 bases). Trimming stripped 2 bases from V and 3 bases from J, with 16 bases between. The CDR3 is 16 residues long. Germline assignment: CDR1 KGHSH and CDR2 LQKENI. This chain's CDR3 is CASSPYLGGLDTEAFF. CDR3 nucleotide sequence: TGTGCCAGCTCACCATATCTCGGGGGGCTGGACACTGAAGCTTTCTTT.

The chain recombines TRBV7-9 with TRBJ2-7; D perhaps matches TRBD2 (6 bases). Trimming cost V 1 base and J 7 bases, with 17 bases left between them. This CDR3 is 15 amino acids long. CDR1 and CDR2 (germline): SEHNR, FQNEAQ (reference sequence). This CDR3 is CASSLGVGTEEEQYF. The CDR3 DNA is TGTGCCAGCAGCTTAGGAGTGGGGACTGAAGAGGAGCAGTACTTC. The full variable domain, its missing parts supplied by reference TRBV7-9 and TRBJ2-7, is DTGVSQNPRHKITKRGQNVTFRCDPISEHNRLYWYRQTLGQGPEFLTYFQNEAQLEKSRLLSDRFSAERPKGSFSTLEIQRTEQGDSAMYLCASSLGVGTEEEQYFGPGTRLTVT.

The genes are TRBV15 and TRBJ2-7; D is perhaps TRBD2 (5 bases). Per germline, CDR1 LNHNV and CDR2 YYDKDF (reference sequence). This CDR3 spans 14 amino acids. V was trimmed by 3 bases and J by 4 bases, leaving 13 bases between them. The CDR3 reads CATSSPGLSYEQYF. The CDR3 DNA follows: TGTGCCACCAGCAGCCCAGGACTCTCTTACGAGCAGTACTTC.

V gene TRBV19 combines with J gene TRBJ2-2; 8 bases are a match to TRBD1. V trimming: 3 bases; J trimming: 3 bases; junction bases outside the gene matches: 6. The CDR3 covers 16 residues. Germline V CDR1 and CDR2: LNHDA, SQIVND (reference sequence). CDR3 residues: CASSILDRVDTGELFF. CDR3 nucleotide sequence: TGTGCCAGTAGTATCCTGGACAGGGTGGACACCGGGGAGCTGTTTTTT.

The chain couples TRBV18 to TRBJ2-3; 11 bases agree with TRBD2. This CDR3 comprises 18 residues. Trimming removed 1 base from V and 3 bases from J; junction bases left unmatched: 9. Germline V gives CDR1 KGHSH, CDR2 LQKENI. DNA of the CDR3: TGTGCCAGCTCACCACAACCTAGCGGGGGGCGACGAACAGATACGCAGTATTTT. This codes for CASSPQPSGGRRTDTQYF.

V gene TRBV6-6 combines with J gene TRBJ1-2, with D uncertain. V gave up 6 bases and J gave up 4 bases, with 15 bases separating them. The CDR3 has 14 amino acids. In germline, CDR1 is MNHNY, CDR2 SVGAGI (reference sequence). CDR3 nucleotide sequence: TGTGCCAGCAGCCCTAACCTGTTAGGCTATGGCTACACCTTC. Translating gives CASSPNLLGYGYTF.

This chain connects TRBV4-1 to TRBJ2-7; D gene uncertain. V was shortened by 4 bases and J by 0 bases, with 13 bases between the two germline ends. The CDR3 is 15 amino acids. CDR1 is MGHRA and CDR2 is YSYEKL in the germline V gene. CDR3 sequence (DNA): TGCGCCAGCAGCCCTTGGGGTCCTAGCTCCTACGAGCAGTACTTC. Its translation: CASSPWGPSSYEQYF.

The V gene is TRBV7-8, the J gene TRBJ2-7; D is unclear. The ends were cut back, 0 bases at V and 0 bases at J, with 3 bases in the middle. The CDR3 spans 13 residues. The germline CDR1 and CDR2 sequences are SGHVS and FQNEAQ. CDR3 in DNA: TGTGCCAGCAGCTTAGCCAGCTCCTACGAGCAGTACTTC. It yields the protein CASSLASSYEQYF.

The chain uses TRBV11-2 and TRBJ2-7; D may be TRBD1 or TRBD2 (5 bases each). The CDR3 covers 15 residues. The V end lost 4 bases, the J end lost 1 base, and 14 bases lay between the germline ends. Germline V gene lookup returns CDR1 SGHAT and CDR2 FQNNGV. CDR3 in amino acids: CASSSTGTKSYEQYF. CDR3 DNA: TGTGCCAGCAGCTCAACCGGGACCAAATCCTACGAGCAGTACTTC.